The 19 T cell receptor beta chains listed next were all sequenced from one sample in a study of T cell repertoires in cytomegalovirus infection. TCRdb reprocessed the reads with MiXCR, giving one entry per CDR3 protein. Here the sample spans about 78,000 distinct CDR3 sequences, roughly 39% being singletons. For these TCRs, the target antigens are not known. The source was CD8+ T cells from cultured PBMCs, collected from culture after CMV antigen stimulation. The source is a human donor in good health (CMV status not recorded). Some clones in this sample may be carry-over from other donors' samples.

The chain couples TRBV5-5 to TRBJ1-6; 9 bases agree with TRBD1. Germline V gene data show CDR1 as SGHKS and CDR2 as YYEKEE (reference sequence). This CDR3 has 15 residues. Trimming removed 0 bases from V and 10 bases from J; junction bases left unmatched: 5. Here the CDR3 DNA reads TGTGCCAGCAGCTTGGACACAGGGGGCCTCTCACCCCTCCACTTT. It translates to CASSLDTGGLSPLHF.

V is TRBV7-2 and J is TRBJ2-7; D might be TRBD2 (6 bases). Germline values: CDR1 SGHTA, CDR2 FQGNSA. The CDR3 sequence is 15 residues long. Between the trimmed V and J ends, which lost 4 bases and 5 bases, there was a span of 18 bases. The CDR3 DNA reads TGTGCCAGCAGCTCTCCAGGCGGGGTTGGCAACGAGCAGTACTTC. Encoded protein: CASSSPGGVGNEQYF.

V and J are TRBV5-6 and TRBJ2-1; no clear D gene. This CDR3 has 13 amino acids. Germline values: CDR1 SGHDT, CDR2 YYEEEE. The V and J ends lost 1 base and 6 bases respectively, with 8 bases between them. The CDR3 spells CASSLSQFNEQFF. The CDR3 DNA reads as TGTGCCAGCAGCTTGAGCCAGTTCAATGAGCAGTTCTTC.

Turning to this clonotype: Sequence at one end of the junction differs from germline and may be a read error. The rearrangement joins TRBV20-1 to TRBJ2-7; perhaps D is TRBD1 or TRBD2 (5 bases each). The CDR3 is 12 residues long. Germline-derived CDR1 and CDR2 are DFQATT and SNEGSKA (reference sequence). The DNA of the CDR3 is TGCAGTGCTGAACAGGACTCCTCCGAGCAGTACTTC. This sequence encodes CSAEQDSSEQYF.

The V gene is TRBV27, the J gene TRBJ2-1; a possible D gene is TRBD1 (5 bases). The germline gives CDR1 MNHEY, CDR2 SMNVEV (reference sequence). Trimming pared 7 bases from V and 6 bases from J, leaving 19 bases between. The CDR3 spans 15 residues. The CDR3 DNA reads TGTGCCAGCACCAAATGGGGCCCCAATACCAATGAGCAGTTCTTC. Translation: CASTKWGPNTNEQFF.

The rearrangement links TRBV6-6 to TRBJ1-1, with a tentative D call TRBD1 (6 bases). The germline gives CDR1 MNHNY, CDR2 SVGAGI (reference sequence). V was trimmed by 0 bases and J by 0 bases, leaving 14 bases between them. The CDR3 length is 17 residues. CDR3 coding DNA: TGTGCCAGCAGTTACTCGAAAGGCGGGGGCATGAACACTGAAGCTTTCTTT. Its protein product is CASSYSKGGGMNTEAFF.

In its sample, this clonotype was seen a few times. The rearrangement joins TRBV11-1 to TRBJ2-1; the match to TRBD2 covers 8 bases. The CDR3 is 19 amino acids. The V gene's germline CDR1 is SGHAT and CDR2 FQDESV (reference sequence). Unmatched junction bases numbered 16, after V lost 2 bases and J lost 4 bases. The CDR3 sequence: CASSLRPGGPLISYNEQFF. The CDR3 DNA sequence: TGTGCCAGCAGCTTAAGGCCGGGGGGGCCTTTAATATCTTACAATGAGCAGTTCTTC. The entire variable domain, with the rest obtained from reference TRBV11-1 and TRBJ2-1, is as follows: EAEVAQSPRYKITEKSQAVAFWCDPISGHATLYWYRQILGQGPELLVQFQDESVVDDSQLPKDRFSAERLKGVDSTLKIQPAELGDSAMYLCASSLRPGGPLISYNEQFFGPGTRLTVL.

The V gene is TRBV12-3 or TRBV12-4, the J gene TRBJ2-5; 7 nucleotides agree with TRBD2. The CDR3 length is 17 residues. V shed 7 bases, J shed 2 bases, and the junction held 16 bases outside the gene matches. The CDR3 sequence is CASTESGGVVGQETQYF. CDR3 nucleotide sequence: TGTGCCAGCACTGAAAGTGGGGGGGTCGTCGGACAAGAGACCCAGTACTTC.

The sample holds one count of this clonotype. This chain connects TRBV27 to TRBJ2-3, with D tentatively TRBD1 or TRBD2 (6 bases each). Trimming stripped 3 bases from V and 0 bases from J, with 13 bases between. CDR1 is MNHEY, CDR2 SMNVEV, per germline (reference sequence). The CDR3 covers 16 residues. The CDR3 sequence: CASSLLGGDSTDTQYF. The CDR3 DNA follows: TGTGCCAGCAGTTTGCTGGGGGGCGATAGCACAGATACGCAGTATTTT.

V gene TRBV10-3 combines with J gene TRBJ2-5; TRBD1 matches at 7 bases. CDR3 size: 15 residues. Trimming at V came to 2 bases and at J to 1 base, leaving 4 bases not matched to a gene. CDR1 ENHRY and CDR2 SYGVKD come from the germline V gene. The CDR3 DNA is TGTGCCATCAGTGAGGAGGACAGGACCCAAGAGACCCAGTACTTC. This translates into CAISEEDRTQETQYF.

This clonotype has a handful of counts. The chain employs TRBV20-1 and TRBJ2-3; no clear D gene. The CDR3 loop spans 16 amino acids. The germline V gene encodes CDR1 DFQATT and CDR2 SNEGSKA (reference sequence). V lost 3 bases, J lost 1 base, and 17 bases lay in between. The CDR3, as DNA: TGCAGTGCTAGGGACCGCGTAGGAATCGGCACAGATACGCAGTATTTT. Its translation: CSARDRVGIGTDTQYF.

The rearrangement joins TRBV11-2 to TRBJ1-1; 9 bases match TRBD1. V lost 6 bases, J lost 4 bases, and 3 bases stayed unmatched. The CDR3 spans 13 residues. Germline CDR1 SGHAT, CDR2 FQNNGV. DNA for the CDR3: TGTGCCAGCAGGCTGACAGGGGGCACTGAAGCTTTCTTT. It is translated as CASRLTGGTEAFF.

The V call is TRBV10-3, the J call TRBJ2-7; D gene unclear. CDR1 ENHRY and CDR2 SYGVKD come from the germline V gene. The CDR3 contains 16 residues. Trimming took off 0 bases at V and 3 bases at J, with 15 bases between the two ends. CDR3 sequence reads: CAISESTAGYSYEQYF. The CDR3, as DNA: TGTGCCATCAGTGAGTCGACGGCCGGTTACAGCTACGAGCAGTACTTC.

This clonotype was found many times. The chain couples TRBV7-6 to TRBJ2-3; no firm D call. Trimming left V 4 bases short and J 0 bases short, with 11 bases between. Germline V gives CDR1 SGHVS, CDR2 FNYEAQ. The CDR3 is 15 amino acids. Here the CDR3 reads CASSSGPLSTDTQYF. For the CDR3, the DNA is TGTGCCAGCAGCTCCGGCCCTCTTAGCACAGATACGCAGTATTTT.

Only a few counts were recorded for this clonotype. The CDR3 loop is CASGYDRDREIQETQYF. CDR3 nucleotide sequence: TGTGCCAGCGGGTACGACCGGGACAGGGAAATCCAAGAGACCCAGTACTTC. This chain uses TRBV6-2 or TRBV6-3 with TRBJ2-5, with TRBD1 matching over 9 bases. Germline lookup yields CDR1 MNHEY and CDR2 SVGEGT. CDR3 length equals 17 residues. The ends lost 8 bases at V and 1 base at J; junction bases unmatched: 14.

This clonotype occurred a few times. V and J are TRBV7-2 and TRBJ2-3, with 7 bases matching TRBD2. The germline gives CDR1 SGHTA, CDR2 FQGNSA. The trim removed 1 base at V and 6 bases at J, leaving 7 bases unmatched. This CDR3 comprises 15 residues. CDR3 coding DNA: TGTGCCAGCAGCTTAGACGGGACTACCGTCGATACGCAGTATTTT. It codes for CASSLDGTTVDTQYF. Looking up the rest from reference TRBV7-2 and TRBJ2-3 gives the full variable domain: GAGVSQSPSNKVTEKGKDVELRCDPISGHTALYWYRQSLGQGLEFLIYFQGNSAPDKSGLPSDRFSAERTGGSVSTLTIQRTQQEDSAVYLCASSLDGTTVDTQYFGPGTRLTVL.

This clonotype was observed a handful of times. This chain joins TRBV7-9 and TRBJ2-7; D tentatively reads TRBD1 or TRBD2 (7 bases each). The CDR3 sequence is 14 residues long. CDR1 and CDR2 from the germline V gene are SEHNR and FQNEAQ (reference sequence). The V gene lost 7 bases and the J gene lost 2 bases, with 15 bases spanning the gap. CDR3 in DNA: TGTGCCAGCACGGGGGGACAGTACCCCTACGAGCAGTACTTC. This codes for CASTGGQYPYEQYF.

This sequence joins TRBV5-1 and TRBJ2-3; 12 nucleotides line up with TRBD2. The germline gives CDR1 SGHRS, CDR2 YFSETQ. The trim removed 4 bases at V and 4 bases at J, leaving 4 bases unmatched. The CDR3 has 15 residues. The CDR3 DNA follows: TGCGCCAGCAGCACTAGCGGGGGGTTCGCAGATACGCAGTATTTT. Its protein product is CASSTSGGFADTQYF. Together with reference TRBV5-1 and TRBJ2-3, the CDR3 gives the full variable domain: KAGVTQTPRYLIKTRGQQVTLSCSPISGHRSVSWYQQTPGQGLQFLFEYFSETQRNKGNFPGRFSGRQFSNSRSEMNVSTLELGDSALYLCASSTSGGFADTQYFGPGTRLTVL.

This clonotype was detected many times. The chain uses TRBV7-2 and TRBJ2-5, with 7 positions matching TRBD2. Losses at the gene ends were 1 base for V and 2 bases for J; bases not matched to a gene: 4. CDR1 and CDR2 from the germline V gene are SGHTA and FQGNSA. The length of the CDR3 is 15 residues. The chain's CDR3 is CASSLVTGRQETQYF. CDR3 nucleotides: TGTGCCAGCAGCTTAGTAACCGGGAGGCAAGAGACCCAGTACTTC.